Listed below are T cell receptor beta chains from one sample, sequenced in a study of response to subunit inactivated influenza vaccine. TCRdb re-derived calls from the RT-PCR reads in MiXCR, one entry per CDR3 protein. In the table there are roughly 550,000 distinct CDR3 sequences, around 21% of which are singletons. This sample also appeared in a second study, on T cells expressing NK-cell markers.

This material consisted of CD4+ T cells sorted from PBMCs, taken roughly 12 days after vaccination. The receptors shown here come from a man aged 45-60 years who received an inactivated influenza vaccine. Each CDR3 is given with its conserved first and last residue. A D gene is named only where the DNA matches it firmly. The size entry is marked missing in some rows and otherwise reads once, few, many or a size class.

abundance,j_gene,v_gene,d_gene,CDR3nt,CDR3aa
-,TRBJ2-2,TRBV18,-,TGTGCCAGCTCACCCGGCAGTGGCGACACCGGGGAGCTGTTTTTT,CASSPGSGDTGELFF
-,TRBJ1-1,TRBV7-2,-,TGTGCCAGCAGCCCCCTGATTACTTCCACTGAAGCTTTCTTT,CASSPLITSTEAFF
many,TRBJ2-1,TRBV5-1,-,TGCGCCAGCAGCCCCGCTGGTGGCTGGGAGCAGTTCTTC,CASSPAGGWEQFF
-,TRBJ2-3,TRBV28,TRBD2,TGTGCCAGCAGTTTTGCGGGAGGGCGGAGAGATACGCAGTATTTT,CASSFAGGRRDTQYF
-,TRBJ2-7,TRBV5-1,-,TGCGCCAGCAGCTCCCAGGACAGCTCCTACGAGCAGTACTTC,CASSSQDSSYEQYF
-,TRBJ2-3,TRBV5-1,-,TGCGCCAGCAGCTTCCAGCGCACAGATACGCAGTATTTT,CASSFQRTDTQYF
-,TRBJ2-1,TRBV20-1,-,TGCAGTGCGAATAGCGTCAATGAGCAGTTCTTC,CSANSVNEQFF
-,TRBJ1-1,TRBV5-1,-,TGCGCCAGCAGCTTGACCGGACGGACGACTGCGAACACTGAAGCTTTCTTT,CASSLTGRTTANTEAFF
few,TRBJ2-1,TRBV9,-,TGTGCCAGCACAAGGGCAGGTTGGGCGGATGAGCAGTTCTTC,CASTRAGWADEQFF
many,TRBJ2-5,TRBV3-1,TRBD2,TGTGCCAGCAGCTTCGGAGCGGGAGGGCCGGAGACCCAGTACTTC,CASSFGAGGPETQYF
few,TRBJ2-5,TRBV6-2/TRBV6-3,-,TGTGCCAGCAGTAAAGAGACCCAGTACTTC,CASSKETQYF
-,TRBJ2-1,TRBV29-1,-,TGCAGCGGGGGCATCGGGCCTAATGAGCAGTTCTTC,CSGGIGPNEQFF
-,TRBJ1-5,TRBV20-1,-,TGCAGTGCTAGCCCGACGGCAAATCAGCCCCAGCATTTT,CSASPTANQPQHF
few,TRBJ2-5,TRBV18,-,TGTGCCAGCTCCCAACAGCGGGCGGAGGAGACCCAGTACTTC,CASSQQRAEETQYF
-,TRBJ2-1,TRBV6-1,TRBD2,TGTGCCAGCAGGGCCTTAGCGGGAGGGCCTTATGAGCAGTTCTTC,CASRALAGGPYEQFF
-,TRBJ1-1,TRBV27,TRBD1,TGTGCCAGCAAACTATTTGGACAGGGCCTTATCACTGAAGCTTTCTTT,CASKLFGQGLITEAFF
many,TRBJ1-6,TRBV4-3,-,TGCGCCAGCAGCCAAGACATCGGACAGTCGAGCTCCTATAATTCACCCCTCCACTTT,CASSQDIGQSSSYNSPLHF
once,TRBJ2-7,TRBV7-9,-,TGTGCCAGCAGCTTTCGGCCCTACGAGCAGTACTTC,CASSFRPYEQYF
-,TRBJ2-5,TRBV5-5,-,TGTGCCAGCAGCTTGGTGACAGCCCAAGAGACCCAGTACTTC,CASSLVTAQETQYF
few,TRBJ2-7,TRBV20-1,TRBD2,TGCAGTGCTAGCGGACTAGCGGGAGAGCAGTACTTC,CSASGLAGEQYF
-,TRBJ1-5,TRBV5-1,-,TGCGCCAGCAGCTTGGGGCCAGAAAATCAGCCCCAGCATTTT,CASSLGPENQPQHF
-,TRBJ1-3,TRBV2,-,TGTGCCAGCAGTGACTGGGTGCTCAATGACTCTGGAAACACCATATATTTT,CASSDWVLNDSGNTIYF
few,TRBJ2-1,TRBV6-2/TRBV6-3,-,TGTGCCAGTAACTCTGCGGCGGGTCCCCAGGGGCAGTTCTTC,CASNSAAGPQGQFF
-,TRBJ2-2,TRBV4-3,TRBD2,TGCGCCAGCAGCCAACGGGGGGCAGGGCCAGCGGGGGGATTGAACACCGGGGAGCTGTTTTTT,CASSQRGAGPAGGLNTGELFF
few,TRBJ2-5,TRBV20-1,TRBD2,TGCAGTGCTAGAGATCAGATAGCGGGACGCGCGGGGAGCCAGTACTTC,CSARDQIAGRAGSQYF
-,TRBJ2-4,TRBV6-5,TRBD2,TGTGCCAGCAGTTTGTGGGTTTTACGGGAGGTTGCCAAAAACATTCAGTACTTC,CASSLWVLREVAKNIQYF
few,TRBJ2-1,TRBV4-3,-,TGCGCCAGCAGCCAAGAGGGGCGGCTAACGGGGGCAGGCAATGAGCAGTTCTTC,CASSQEGRLTGAGNEQFF
-,TRBJ2-7,TRBV7-2,TRBD2,TGTGCCAGCAGCCCTAGCGGCCTATCCTACGAGCAGTACTTC,CASSPSGLSYEQYF
-,TRBJ1-2,TRBV24-1,-,TGTGCCACCAGTGACCCGATCCGGGGCCATGGCTACACCTTC,CATSDPIRGHGYTF
-,TRBJ2-7,TRBV11-2,TRBD1,TGTGCCAGCAGCCCGGGACAGGGAATGAATCAGTACTTC,CASSPGQGMNQYF
few,TRBJ2-5,TRBV7-9,-,TGTGCCAGCAGCTCCCGCGGACACCTGCAAGAGACCCAGTACTTC,CASSSRGHLQETQYF
few,TRBJ2-2,TRBV6-2/TRBV6-3,TRBD2,TGTGCCACCTCGGGGGGGGTCCGGGAGCTGTTTTTT,CATSGGVRELFF
few,TRBJ1-2,TRBV9,-,TGTGCCAGCAGCGTAGCTCAGTCCTATGGCTACACCTTC,CASSVAQSYGYTF
-,TRBJ1-3,TRBV18,-,TGTGCCAGCTCACCCCAGAGCTCTGGAAACACCATATATTTT,CASSPQSSGNTIYF
-,TRBJ2-5,TRBV18,-,TGTGCCAGCTCACCCGTCGCAGAGACCCAGTACTTC,CASSPVAETQYF
many,TRBJ1-1,TRBV5-6,TRBD1,TGTGCCAGCAGCAAGGGACAGCTTATGAACACTGAAGCTTTCTTT,CASSKGQLMNTEAFF
-,TRBJ1-1,TRBV20-1,-,TGCAGTGCTAGAGAGGGCTACAGGAACACTGAAGCTTTCTTT,CSAREGYRNTEAFF
-,TRBJ2-5,TRBV20-1,TRBD1,TGCAGTGCTAGAGATTCATGGGGACAGGGCCAAGAGACCCAGTACTTC,CSARDSWGQGQETQYF
-,TRBJ1-1,TRBV5-5,-,TGTGCCAGCAAGTTTCAGGGTGACACTGAAGCTTTCTTT,CASKFQGDTEAFF
-,TRBJ2-7,TRBV28,-,TGTGCCAGCACCCACCGTGGGGGCTCCTTCTTC,CASTHRGGSFF
-,TRBJ2-7,TRBV20-1,-,TGCAGTGCGGGGCACAGGGCGGGCGAGCAGTACTTC,CSAGHRAGEQYF
few,TRBJ2-3,TRBV20-1,TRBD2,TGCAGTGCTAGGGGGACTAGCGGGAGGGCCTCGGGAGATACGCAGTATTTT,CSARGTSGRASGDTQYF
-,TRBJ2-5,TRBV5-1,-,TGCGCCAGCAGCTTAGCGGCAGTCCGGGAGACCCAGTACTTC,CASSLAAVRETQYF
-,TRBJ1-2,TRBV29-1,-,TGCAGCGTTGAAGGCTGGACTGGCAGAGGAAGTACGCCACGTTATGGCTACACCTTC,CSVEGWTGRGSTPRYGYTF
-,TRBJ2-7,TRBV28,-,TGTGCCAGCAGTTGGAATCGGTATGGACACTTCTCCTACGAGCAGTACTTC,CASSWNRYGHFSYEQYF
few,TRBJ2-7,TRBV12-3/TRBV12-4,-,TGTGCCAGCAGTCTGACCTACTCCTACGAGCAGTACTTC,CASSLTYSYEQYF
-,TRBJ1-1,TRBV6-2/TRBV6-3,TRBD1,TGTGCCAGCAGTCGACGCTCCGAACAGGGGTCGAACACTGAAGCTTTCTTT,CASSRRSEQGSNTEAFF
-,TRBJ2-7,TRBV11-2,TRBD1,TGTGCCAGCAGCAGACGGGACAGCTCCTACGAGCAGTACTTC,CASSRRDSSYEQYF
-,TRBJ1-5,TRBV7-2,-,TGTGCCAGCAGCTTCAGCGGCTGGGATACGCAGCATTTT,CASSFSGWDTQHF
few,TRBJ2-1,TRBV15,TRBD2,TGTGCCACCAGCAGGGGAGCGGGAGGGCCGGGTGAGCAGTTCTTC,CATSRGAGGPGEQFF
few,TRBJ2-5,TRBV5-4,-,TGTGCCAGCAGCTTGGAGAAGAGGGGGACCCAGTACTTC,CASSLEKRGTQYF
-,TRBJ2-1,TRBV6-2/TRBV6-3,-,TGTGCCAGCAGTTACTTAGGAGAAGAGCAGTTCTTC,CASSYLGEEQFF
-,TRBJ1-2,TRBV27,TRBD1,TGTGCCAGCCGGCTGACAGGGGCTGAAGACTATGGCTACACCTTC,CASRLTGAEDYGYTF
few,TRBJ2-2,TRBV11-2,TRBD1,TGTGCCAGCAGGAAGACAGGGAACGCCGGGGAGCTGTTTTTT,CASRKTGNAGELFF
-,TRBJ2-2,TRBV12-3/TRBV12-4,TRBD2,TGTGCCAGCAGTTTAGATCGGGGGGGAAGGGAGCTGTTTTTT,CASSLDRGGRELFF
few,TRBJ1-3,TRBV28,TRBD1,TGTGCCAGCAGGGGGACAGGACGCGACACCATATATTTT,CASRGTGRDTIYF
-,TRBJ2-7,TRBV10-1,TRBD1,TGCGCCAGCAGTGAAGCGGACAGGGCCCACGAGCAGTACTTC,CASSEADRAHEQYF
-,TRBJ2-5,TRBV7-9,-,TGTGCCAGCAGCTCCCGGGGAGCGGAGACCCAGTACTTC,CASSSRGAETQYF
many,TRBJ2-5,TRBV12-3/TRBV12-4,TRBD2,TGTGCCAGCAGTAAGGGACTAGCGGTTTCGTACTTC,CASSKGLAVSYF